The 32 T cell receptor beta chains below all came from one sample that was sequenced in a study of identical twins. TCRdb re-called the 5' RACE reads through MiXCR, storing one row per CDR3 protein. The data show 460,000 or so distinct CDR3 sequences, with 13% to 15% seen just once and around 0.57% held by the top ten. The same sample was also used in a study of yellow fever vaccine responses in identical twins.

Sample: CD4+ T cells sorted from blood. The origin of the receptors is a woman between 18 and 29 years old in good health.

This clonotype was observed a few times. The rearrangement joins TRBV7-2 to TRBJ1-2, with 7 positions matching TRBD1. The CDR3 covers 15 residues. The germline gives CDR1 SGHTA, CDR2 FQGNSA. With V trimmed by 1 base and J by 1 base, 3 bases remained unmatched. The CDR3 sequence is CASSLGGQFNYGYTF. CDR3 sequence (DNA): TGTGCCAGCAGCTTAGGGGGACAGTTTAACTATGGCTACACCTTC.

Written as DNA, the CDR3 is TGCAGTGCTGAGTACCCCAGGGGGCGCTTTTCACCCCTCCACTTT. It codes for CSAEYPRGRFSPLHF. The gene calls are TRBV20-1 and TRBJ1-6, with 8 bases fitting TRBD1. After removal of 5 bases from V and 9 bases from J, the junction contained 12 bases not matched to a gene. Germline CDR1 is DFQATT and CDR2 is SNEGSKA (reference sequence). This CDR3 comprises 15 residues.

This chain connects TRBV4-3 to TRBJ2-7; D ambiguous. The CDR3 is 13 amino acids. Trimming took 1 base from V and 0 from J, leaving 4 bases between them. Germline V gene sequence: CDR1 LGHNA, CDR2 YSLEER. The CDR3 DNA follows: TGCGCCAGCAGCCAAGCTTTCTCCTACGAGCAGTACTTC. This gives the protein CASSQAFSYEQYF.

This clonotype was detected only a few times. The chain carries TRBV4-1 and TRBJ2-5; possibly TRBD2 for D (5 bases). The CDR3 consists of 15 residues. Germline loops: CDR1 MGHRA, CDR2 YSYEKL. V dropped 3 bases and J dropped 1 base, with 12 bases sitting between them. The DNA of the CDR3 is TGCGCCAGCAGCCATCCCCCCCGGGGCCAAGAGACCCAGTACTTC. It specifies CASSHPPRGQETQYF.

The rearrangement joins TRBV11-3 to TRBJ2-1; no clear D gene. Germline CDR1 is SGHNT and CDR2 is YENEEA. The ends were cut back, 2 bases at V and 7 bases at J, with 6 bases in the middle. This CDR3 spans 12 amino acids. As DNA, the CDR3 is TGTGCCAGCAGCTTAAAAGCTAATGAGCAGTTCTTC. This encodes CASSLKANEQFF.

The rearrangement links TRBV6-1 to TRBJ1-1; TRBD1 agrees at 7 bases. V shed 5 bases and J 0 bases; nucleotides not matched to a gene: 15. This CDR3 spans 18 amino acids. Germline loops: CDR1 MNHNS, CDR2 SASEGT. The CDR3 DNA follows: TGTGCCAGCAGTCTGAGCCCGGGACAGAGTCTCCTGAACACTGAAGCTTTCTTT. Its protein is CASSLSPGQSLLNTEAFF.

The chain has TRBV5-1 and TRBJ2-1; 12 nucleotides line up with TRBD2. The CDR3 sequence is 14 residues long. The V gene end was trimmed by 0 bases and the J gene end by 13 bases; junction bases not matched to a gene: 5. CDR1 is SGHRS, CDR2 YFSETQ, per germline. Here the CDR3 reads CASSLVASGREQFF. CDR3 sequence (DNA): TGCGCCAGCAGCTTGGTGGCTAGCGGGAGGGAACAGTTCTTC.

This clonotype has more than one count but fewer than ten. The rearrangement joins TRBV7-9 to TRBJ2-3, with a weak D call TRBD2 (5 bases). The germline V gene encodes CDR1 SEHNR and CDR2 FQNEAQ (reference sequence). The CDR3 extends over 15 amino acids. V was pared by 5 bases and J by 6 bases, with 18 bases between. The CDR3 protein is CASSPSLRTYDTQYF. CDR3 DNA sequence: TGTGCCAGCAGCCCTAGCCTTCGAACGTACGATACGCAGTATTTT. Combining the CDR3 with reference TRBV7-9 and TRBJ2-3 gives the whole variable domain DTGVSQNPRHKITKRGQNVTFRCDPISEHNRLYWYRQTLGQGPEFLTYFQNEAQLEKSRLLSDRFSAERPKGSFSTLEIQRTEQGDSAMYLCASSPSLRTYDTQYFGPGTRLTVL.

Only a few counts were recorded for this clonotype. The V and J genes are TRBV20-1 and TRBJ2-2; 7 positions match TRBD2. In germline, CDR1 is DFQATT, CDR2 SNEGSKA (reference sequence). V lost 0 bases, J lost 5 bases, and 6 bases stayed unmatched. This CDR3 is 15 amino acids long. The DNA for the CDR3 is TGCAGTGCTAGAGAGGTGGGACTACTAACCGGGGAGCTGTTTTTT. Protein: CSAREVGLLTGELFF.

This clonotype has a handful of counts. This chain links TRBV7-8 with TRBJ2-1, with 8 bases identical to TRBD2. Germline V lookup: CDR1 SGHVS, CDR2 FQNEAQ. This CDR3 contains 15 residues. Trimming removed 3 bases from V and 6 bases from J; junction bases left unmatched: 7. The CDR3 loop reads CASSLVAGLSNEQFF. CDR3 DNA: TGTGCCAGCAGCTTGGTAGCGGGGCTTTCCAATGAGCAGTTCTTC.

This clonotype was observed many times. The chain joins TRBV5-1 to TRBJ2-5; 9 bases are shared with TRBD2. V gave up 6 bases and J gave up 2 bases; unmatched junction bases: 5. This CDR3 is 14 amino acids long. From germline, CDR1 is SGHRS and CDR2 YFSETQ. CDR3 sequence: CASKKRGDQETQYF. DNA of the CDR3: TGCGCCAGCAAGAAGCGGGGGGATCAAGAGACCCAGTACTTC.

The CDR3 spells CASSVEVRTDTQYF. CDR3 sequence (DNA): TGTGCCAGCAGCGTAGAGGTGAGGACAGATACGCAGTATTTT. The chain combines TRBV9 with TRBJ2-3; D is unclear. This CDR3 has 14 amino acids. The germline V gene encodes CDR1 SGDLS and CDR2 YYNGEE. V was trimmed by 0 bases and J by 3 bases, leaving 8 bases between them.

The rearrangement uses TRBV6-2 or TRBV6-3 and TRBJ2-1, with TRBD2 matching over 12 bases. Germline CDR1 is MNHEY and CDR2 is SVGEGT. J was trimmed by 6 bases and V by 6 bases; bases with no gene match: 9. The CDR3 loop spans 16 amino acids. CDR3 protein: CASRHPSSGGANEQFF. The DNA of the CDR3 is TGTGCCAGCAGGCACCCCTCTAGCGGGGGGGCCAATGAGCAGTTCTTC.

V gene TRBV28 combines with J gene TRBJ1-3; D remains ambiguous. Germline values: CDR1 MDHEN, CDR2 SYDVKM. Trimming removed 3 bases at V and 7 bases at J, with 4 bases between. This CDR3 has 11 amino acids. The CDR3 coding sequence is TGTGCCAGCAGTTTTCGCAACACCATATATTTT. This sequence encodes CASSFRNTIYF. Looking up the rest from reference TRBV28 and TRBJ1-3 gives the full variable domain: DVKVTQSSRYLVKRTGEKVFLECVQDMDHENMFWYRQDPGLGLRLIYFSYDVKMKEKGDIPEGYSVSREKKERFSLILESASTNQTSMYLCASSFRNTIYFGEGSWLTVV.

The table lists this clonotype with a few counts. Written as DNA, the CDR3 is TGTGCCACCAAACCCCCCCCGGAGGGACTGTTTTTT. Residues: CATKPPPEGLFF. The rearrangement uses TRBV12-3 or TRBV12-4 and TRBJ1-4; D not certain. The CDR3 extends over 12 amino acids. Trimming cost V 10 bases and J 13 bases, with 19 bases left between them.

This clonotype was counted only a few times. This rearrangement joins TRBV29-1 to TRBJ2-1; no clear D gene. The CDR3 has 12 amino acids. Trimming left V 5 bases short and J 6 bases short, with 11 bases between. Per the germline V gene, CDR1 is SQVTM and CDR2 is ANQGSEA. The CDR3 coding sequence is TGCAGCGTTCTAAGGCTTACCAATGAGCAGTTCTTC. Translated, it gives CSVLRLTNEQFF.

The chain employs TRBV10-3 and TRBJ2-5; D not resolved. The CDR3 extends over 11 amino acids. From germline, CDR1 is ENHRY and CDR2 SYGVKD. The V end lost 2 bases, the J end lost 7 bases, and 5 bases lay between the germline ends. As DNA, the CDR3 is TGTGCCATCAGTGAGACGGGGACCCAGTACTTC. Amino acids: CAISETGTQYF.

The sample holds a few counts of this clonotype. The CDR3 region has the DNA TGCGCCAGCAGCTTGGTATATAGCGGGGGGGCCCTAGGGGCCAAAAACATTCAGTACTTC. It codes for CASSLVYSGGALGAKNIQYF. V is TRBV5-1 and J is TRBJ2-4, with 11 bases that match TRBD2. The J segment lost 1 base and the V segment lost 0 bases, leaving 12 bases of the junction unmatched. Germline CDR1 is SGHRS and CDR2 is YFSETQ. The CDR3 length is 20 residues.

This clonotype turned up a few times. This chain joins TRBV29-1 and TRBJ2-2; D ambiguous. The CDR3 is made up of 14 amino acids. Germline loops: CDR1 SQVTM, CDR2 ANQGSEA. The V gene lost 7 bases and the J gene lost 1 base, with 13 bases spanning the gap. CDR3 in amino acids: CSGLWQLNTGELFF. CDR3 in DNA: TGCAGCGGCCTCTGGCAGTTGAACACCGGGGAGCTGTTTTTT.

The V and J genes are TRBV7-6 and TRBJ2-2; D is undetermined. Germline V gene sequence: CDR1 SGHVS, CDR2 FNYEAQ. The CDR3 extends over 15 amino acids. The V gene lost 2 bases and the J gene lost 3 bases, with 10 bases spanning the gap. The CDR3 loop reads CASSLSRAHTGELFF. DNA of the CDR3: TGTGCCAGCAGCTTAAGTCGGGCCCACACCGGGGAGCTGTTTTTT.

This clonotype was detected a few times. V gene TRBV24-1 combines with J gene TRBJ2-1; no firm D call. This CDR3 comprises 13 residues. V dropped 7 bases and J dropped 2 bases, with 8 bases sitting between them. Germline lookup yields CDR1 KGHDR and CDR2 SFDVKD. The CDR3 DNA is TGTGCCACCAGACAGAATCCCTACAATGAGCAGTTCTTC. This translates into CATRQNPYNEQFF.

The chain employs TRBV9 and TRBJ2-5, with TRBD2 matching 7 bases. V dropped 2 bases and J dropped 5; count of bases not matched to a gene: 12. Germline V CDR1 and CDR2: SGDLS, YYNGEE. The CDR3 extends over 16 amino acids. The CDR3 DNA reads as TGTGCCAGCAGCGTGGAGAGCGGGGTCCTGGGGGAGACCCAGTACTTC. Encoded protein: CASSVESGVLGETQYF.

This clonotype occurred many times. V and J are TRBV7-9 and TRBJ2-3; TRBD1 agrees at 7 bases. Germline CDR1 reads SEHNR; CDR2 reads FQNEAQ (reference sequence). J lost 2 bases, V lost 2 bases, and 4 bases had no gene match. This CDR3 region has 15 residues. The CDR3 reads CASSLLRGPTDTQYF. CDR3 nucleotides: TGTGCCAGCAGCTTATTAAGGGGGCCCACAGATACGCAGTATTTT.

CDR3 sequence reads: CATRRGGLYEQYF. The CDR3 nucleotides are TGTGCCACCCGGAGGGGGGGCCTCTACGAGCAGTACTTC. V is TRBV27 and J is TRBJ2-7; TRBD2 might be the D (7 bases). Germline values: CDR1 MNHEY, CDR2 SMNVEV (reference sequence). The ends were cut back, 10 bases at V and 3 bases at J, with 16 bases in the middle. The CDR3 is 13 residues long.

The V call is TRBV7-3, the J call TRBJ2-7; D gene uncertain. V lost 9 bases to trimming and J lost 5 bases, with 11 bases between them. The CDR3 is 11 residues long. Per the germline V gene, CDR1 is SGHTA and CDR2 is FQGTGA. In nucleotides, the CDR3 is TGTGCCAGAATCAGCATAGACGAGCAGTACTTC. Translation: CARISIDEQYF.

The chain employs TRBV20-1 and TRBJ2-3, with 9 nucleotides matching TRBD2. J lost 7 bases, V lost 3 bases, and 11 bases had no gene match. Germline CDR1 DFQATT, CDR2 SNEGSKA (reference sequence). CDR3 length: 15 residues. The CDR3 nucleotides read TGCAGTGCTAGTGGGGTCCTAGCGGGAATAAATACGCAGTATTTT. Its translation is CSASGVLAGINTQYF.

The V gene is TRBV28, the J gene TRBJ2-5; the D is unclear. Germline assignment: CDR1 MDHEN and CDR2 SYDVKM. The CDR3 has 14 residues. The V end lost 5 bases, the J end lost 5 bases, and 15 bases lay between the germline ends. Here the CDR3 reads CASSTPGPRETQYF. CDR3 DNA: TGTGCCAGCAGTACACCAGGACCAAGGGAGACCCAGTACTTC.

This sequence joins TRBV27 and TRBJ2-1, with D tentatively TRBD2 (6 bases). Trimming shortened V by 9 bases and J by 0 bases, and 12 bases separated the two germline ends. The CDR3 spans 14 residues. Germline lookup yields CDR1 MNHEY and CDR2 SMNVEV (reference sequence). The CDR3 DNA is TGTGCCAGTGGTCGGGGGAACTCCTACAATGAGCAGTTCTTC. Translating gives CASGRGNSYNEQFF.

J is TRBJ1-4 and V is TRBV5-1; D may be TRBD1 (5 bases). The germline V gene has CDR1 SGHRS and CDR2 YFSETQ. Trimming pared 1 base from V and 6 bases from J, leaving 10 bases between. The CDR3 length is 14 residues. The CDR3 reads CASSLTRADEKLFF. The CDR3 nucleotides are TGCGCCAGCAGCTTGACCAGGGCTGATGAAAAACTGTTTTTT.

The chain couples TRBV5-4 to TRBJ2-1, with D possibly TRBD2 on 5 matching bases. The ends were cut back, 0 bases at V and 9 bases at J, with 10 bases in the middle. The germline V gene encodes CDR1 SGHNT and CDR2 YYREEE (reference sequence). The CDR3 spans 13 residues. CDR3 DNA: TGTGCCAGCAGCTTGGGATCACGGGGTGAGCAGTTCTTC. Translated: CASSLGSRGEQFF.

The chain combines TRBV4-2 with TRBJ2-7, with D possibly being TRBD2 (5 bases). This CDR3 is built from 12 residues. V dropped 2 bases and J dropped 6 bases, with 8 bases sitting between them. CDR1 is LGHNA and CDR2 is YNFKEQ in the germline V gene. CDR3 DNA sequence: TGTGCCAGCAGCCAACCCCGGGGCGAGCAGTACTTC. It codes for CASSQPRGEQYF.

This clonotype was observed a handful of times. The J gene is TRBJ2-5, the V gene TRBV5-1; 7 nucleotides match TRBD1. J lost 2 bases, V lost 1 base, and 8 bases had no gene match. The germline V gene has CDR1 SGHRS and CDR2 YFSETQ. The CDR3 extends over 16 amino acids. The CDR3 here is CASSLLGRGQQETQYF. For the CDR3, the DNA is TGCGCCAGCAGCTTGTTGGGCCGGGGACAGCAAGAGACCCAGTACTTC.